This TCR beta chain is drawn from a study of human T cells and chemical hapten exposure. MiXCR, run by TCRdb on the RACE reads, gives a single entry per CDR3 protein. The data contain tens of thousands of distinct CDR3 sequences, approximately 9.9% of them singletons. This clonotype was found many times. Time point meaning: pre-sensitization, week 0. Treatment noted: therapeutic diphenylcyclopropenone sensitization with weekly scalp DPC. Total RNA was isolated from whole blood that had not been fractionated. This CDR3 region has 13 residues. Looked up from germline, CDR1 is KGHSH and CDR2 is LQKENI. V shed 4 bases and J shed 4 bases, with 10 bases lying between them.

Here the sequenced sample was whole blood, taken in connection with sensitization to the hapten diphenylcyclopropenone (DPC). This TCR derives from a woman aged 45-59 years with alopecia areata. Some clones in this sample may be carry-over from other donors' samples. V gene TRBV18 combines with J gene TRBJ2-5, with D possibly TRBD1 on 5 matching bases. The CDR3 here is CASSQQGGETQYF. The CDR3 bases are TGTGCCAGCTCACAGCAGGGTGGAGAGACCCAGTACTTC.